Listed below are T cell receptor beta chains from one sample, sequenced in a study of early T cells in non-severe SARS-CoV-2 infection. TCRdb re-called the 5' RACE reads through MiXCR, storing one row per CDR3 protein. This sample carries about 46,000 distinct CDR3 sequences, roughly a tenth of them seen once, and the ten largest clones take approximately 5.7%. The sample here was whole blood, taken at baseline. All receptors come from an adult who was a healthcare worker with PCR-confirmed SARS-CoV-2 infection or an uninfected control (not recorded which). Each CDR3 is given with its conserved first and last residue. Fields, in order: V gene, D gene, clone size, J gene, CDR3 protein, CDR3 DNA. A D gene is named only where the DNA matches it firmly. The size field is filled for only some rows; it gives once, few, many or a size class.

V: TRBV20-1; D: TRBD2; size: .; J: TRBJ2-7; CDR3: CSASIGLAGAKSYEQYF; DNA: TGCAGTGCTAGCATAGGACTAGCGGGGGCTAAATCCTACGAGCAGTACTTC
V: TRBV7-9; D: .; size: many; J: TRBJ1-2; CDR3: CASSLMETNYGYTF; DNA: TGTGCCAGCAGCTTAATGGAAACTAACTATGGCTACACCTTC
V: TRBV12-3/TRBV12-4; D: .; size: many; J: TRBJ1-2; CDR3: CASSLSNNYGYTF; DNA: TGTGCCAGCAGTTTAAGCAATAACTATGGCTACACCTTC
V: TRBV20-1; D: .; size: many; J: TRBJ2-7; CDR3: CSARLRTVSYEQYF; DNA: TGCAGTGCTAGACTGAGGACGGTCTCCTACGAGCAGTACTTC
V: TRBV6-1; D: .; size: many; J: TRBJ2-2; CDR3: CASTRRGANTGELFF; DNA: TGTGCCAGCACCCGAAGGGGGGCAAACACCGGGGAGCTGTTTTTT
V: TRBV12-3/TRBV12-4; D: .; size: .; J: TRBJ2-3; CDR3: CASSPRVNTQYF; DNA: TGTGCCAGCAGCCCCAGGGTGAATACGCAGTATTTT
V: TRBV7-8; D: .; size: .; J: TRBJ2-7; CDR3: CASSLVGSGRYEQYF; DNA: TGTGCCAGCAGCTTAGTAGGGTCGGGGAGGTACGAGCAGTACTTC
V: TRBV14; D: TRBD1; size: few; J: TRBJ2-5; CDR3: CASSQDDRAYLGTQYF; DNA: TGTGCCAGCAGCCAAGATGACAGGGCCTACCTGGGGACCCAGTACTTC
V: TRBV24-1; D: .; size: many; J: TRBJ2-3; CDR3: CATSDLHSPNLRDTQYF; DNA: TGTGCCACCAGTGATTTGCATTCCCCCAACCTCAGGGATACGCAGTATTTT
V: TRBV20-1; D: .; size: few; J: TRBJ2-1; CDR3: CSATGDNNEQFF; DNA: TGCAGTGCTACCGGGGACAACAATGAGCAGTTCTTC
V: TRBV7-8; D: .; size: .; J: TRBJ2-4; CDR3: CASSLDNDQYF; DNA: TGTGCCAGCAGCTTAGACAATGATCAGTACTTC
V: TRBV24-1; D: .; size: .; J: TRBJ1-5; CDR3: CATSEDSRNQPQHF; DNA: TGTGCCACCAGTGAGGACAGTCGCAATCAGCCCCAGCATTTT
V: TRBV7-9; D: TRBD2; size: few; J: TRBJ2-2; CDR3: CASSPTSGLNTGELFF; DNA: TGTGCCAGCAGTCCAACTAGCGGTCTGAACACCGGGGAGCTGTTTTTT
V: TRBV7-9; D: TRBD1; size: .; J: TRBJ2-5; CDR3: CASSPGDRAETQYF; DNA: TGTGCCAGCAGCCCAGGGGACAGGGCCGAGACCCAGTACTTC
V: TRBV30; D: .; size: few; J: TRBJ1-3; CDR3: CAWNFQGNTIYF; DNA: TGTGCCTGGAATTTCCAGGGAAACACCATATATTTT
V: TRBV20-1; D: TRBD2; size: .; J: TRBJ2-1; CDR3: CRGLAGNNEQFF; DNA: TGCAGAGGACTAGCGGGAAACAATGAGCAGTTCTTC
V: TRBV4-1; D: .; size: many; J: TRBJ2-2; CDR3: CASSQDAYTGELFF; DNA: TGCGCCAGCAGCCAAGATGCGTACACCGGGGAGCTGTTTTTT
V: TRBV5-8; D: .; size: many; J: TRBJ1-6; CDR3: CASSLSWVANSPLHF; DNA: TGTGCCAGCAGCTTGAGCTGGGTAGCAAATTCACCCCTCCACTTT
V: TRBV11-2; D: TRBD1; size: few; J: TRBJ2-3; CDR3: CASSNTTPRGRLIHGTQYF; DNA: TGTGCCAGCAGCAACACGACGCCGAGGGGGCGGTTGATCCACGGTACGCAGTATTTT
V: TRBV25-1; D: TRBD1; size: many; J: TRBJ2-5; CDR3: CASSDHTGEETQYF; DNA: TGTGCCAGCAGTGACCACACAGGGGAAGAGACCCAGTACTTC
V: TRBV5-4; D: TRBD2; size: many; J: TRBJ2-2; CDR3: CASSLTSGGAGELFF; DNA: TGTGCCAGCAGCCTGACTAGCGGGGGAGCCGGGGAGCTGTTTTTT
V: TRBV3-1; D: .; size: .; J: TRBJ2-3; CDR3: CASGSVGTDTQYF; DNA: TGTGCCAGCGGGAGTGTGGGCACAGATACGCAGTATTTT
V: TRBV21-1; D: .; size: .; J: TRBJ1-3; CDR3: CASSGPGERRGNSGNTIYF; DNA: TGTGCCAGCAGCGGACCAGGCGAAAGGCGGGGTAACTCTGGAAACACCATATATTTT
V: TRBV7-2; D: TRBD2; size: many; J: TRBJ2-1; CDR3: CASSFNRWRGNEQFF; DNA: TGTGCCAGCAGCTTTAACCGGTGGCGGGGGAATGAGCAGTTCTTC
V: TRBV9; D: TRBD1; size: .; J: TRBJ1-1; CDR3: CASSATGMNTEAFF; DNA: TGTGCCAGCAGCGCGACAGGGATGAACACTGAAGCTTTCTTT
V: TRBV5-5; D: .; size: few; J: TRBJ2-2; CDR3: CASNRMNTGELFF; DNA: TGTGCCAGCAACAGGATGAACACCGGGGAGCTGTTTTTT
V: TRBV6-1; D: TRBD2; size: .; J: TRBJ2-1; CDR3: CASSDLSRLAGAWEQFF; DNA: TGTGCCAGCAGTGACCTAAGTAGACTAGCGGGAGCATGGGAGCAGTTCTTC
V: TRBV7-9; D: .; size: few; J: TRBJ2-3; CDR3: CASSSFGPEDTQYF; DNA: TGTGCCAGCAGCTCTTTCGGCCCTGAGGATACGCAGTATTTT
V: TRBV5-1; D: TRBD2; size: .; J: TRBJ2-1; CDR3: CASRETSGTYNEQFF; DNA: TGCGCCAGCAGGGAGACTAGCGGGACCTACAATGAGCAGTTCTTC